The next 14 T cell receptor beta chains were all read from a single sample in a study of T-cell reconstitution after alpha-beta-depleted transplantation in children. Unique molecular identifiers were used in preparing the TCRbeta library. Via MiXCR, TCRdb re-called the PCR reads, giving one row per CDR3 protein. The table shows about 640,000 distinct CDR3 sequences, with roughly 15% occurring only once. This specimen consisted of PBMCs from the stem cell graft donor, obtained from the stem cell graft. Source of these receptors: a human donor who donated a stem cell graft to a child with acute myeloid leukemia.

The V call is TRBV12-3 or TRBV12-4, the J call TRBJ2-3; D tentatively reads TRBD1 or TRBD2 (5 bases each). The CDR3 covers 13 residues. The V and J ends lost 7 bases and 7 bases respectively, with 15 bases between them. CDR3 in amino acids: CASNLMGENTQYF. For the CDR3, the DNA is TGTGCCAGCAACCTTATGGGGGAAAATACGCAGTATTTT.

This clonotype has at least ten counts. The chain combines TRBV20-1 with TRBJ1-2; 9 nucleotides agree with TRBD1. With 6 bases clipped from V and 4 bases from J, the junction kept 9 bases outside the gene matches. In germline, CDR1 is DFQATT, CDR2 SNEGSKA (reference sequence). The CDR3 consists of 14 residues. Written as DNA, the CDR3 is TGCAGTGCCCCTCGGACAGGGGCTAGCTATGGCTACACCTTC. Translated, it gives CSAPRTGASYGYTF.

This sequence joins TRBV24-1 and TRBJ2-2, with D possibly being TRBD1 (5 bases). Trimming shortened V by 4 bases and J by 3 bases, and 11 bases separated the two germline ends. The CDR3 consists of 15 residues. Germline V gene lookup returns CDR1 KGHDR and CDR2 SFDVKD. The CDR3 bases are TGTGCCACCAGTGACCTCAGGGTAGACACCGGGGAGCTGTTTTTT. Translated: CATSDLRVDTGELFF.

This clonotype came up a few times. This chain uses TRBV28 with TRBJ2-1; D might be TRBD2 (7 bases). Germline values: CDR1 MDHEN, CDR2 SYDVKM. V lost 7 bases to trimming and J lost 7 bases, with 17 bases between them. The CDR3 extends over 14 amino acids. CDR3 sequence reads: CASKGGGFRNEQFF. The DNA for the CDR3 is TGTGCCAGCAAGGGAGGGGGTTTTAGGAATGAGCAGTTCTTC. Full variable domain (outside the CDR3, taken from reference TRBV28 and TRBJ2-1): DVKVTQSSRYLVKRTGEKVFLECVQDMDHENMFWYRQDPGLGLRLIYFSYDVKMKEKGDIPEGYSVSREKKERFSLILESASTNQTSMYLCASKGGGFRNEQFFGPGTRLTVL.

This sequence joins TRBV5-1 and TRBJ2-5; 7 bases fit TRBD1. Looked up from germline, CDR1 is SGHRS and CDR2 is YFSETQ. Trimming took 4 bases from V and 3 from J; bases not matched to a gene: 9. This CDR3 spans 15 amino acids. CDR3 sequence reads: CASSPIKTGKETQYF. DNA for the CDR3: TGCGCCAGCAGCCCAATTAAGACAGGGAAAGAGACCCAGTACTTC. Together with reference TRBV5-1 and TRBJ2-5, the CDR3 gives the full variable domain: KAGVTQTPRYLIKTRGQQVTLSCSPISGHRSVSWYQQTPGQGLQFLFEYFSETQRNKGNFPGRFSGRQFSNSRSEMNVSTLELGDSALYLCASSPIKTGKETQYFGPGTRLLVL.

This chain's CDR3 is CASTDTGLAGNTIYF. The CDR3 DNA follows: TGTGCCAGCACCGACACGGGTTTGGCTGGAAACACCATATATTTT. The J gene is TRBJ1-3, the V gene TRBV12-3 or TRBV12-4, with D unresolved. This CDR3 has 15 residues. The ends were cut back, 7 bases at V and 2 bases at J, with 15 bases in the middle.

This clonotype has more than one count but fewer than ten. V usage is TRBV20-1 and J usage is TRBJ2-3; 8 bases fit TRBD2. This CDR3 region has 15 residues. The germline V gene encodes CDR1 DFQATT and CDR2 SNEGSKA (reference sequence). V lost 2 bases, J lost 6 bases, and 10 bases stayed unmatched. In DNA form, the CDR3 reads TGCAGTGCTAGAACTATAGCGGGGCGCGGCGATACGCAGTATTTT. This translates into CSARTIAGRGDTQYF.

The chain couples TRBV28 to TRBJ1-5; D may be TRBD1 (6 bases). V was clipped by 3 bases and J by 1 base, with 25 bases between them. The germline CDR1 and CDR2 sequences are MDHEN and SYDVKM. This CDR3 spans 20 amino acids. In DNA form, the CDR3 reads TGTGCCAGCAGTTTTTCTCTTTTGGGAGGGGGGTCGTGGAGCAATCAGCCCCAGCATTTT. It is translated as CASSFSLLGGGSWSNQPQHF.

This rearrangement joins TRBV18 to TRBJ2-3; D is undetermined. Germline lookup yields CDR1 KGHSH and CDR2 LQKENI. Between the trimmed V and J ends, which lost 0 bases and 2 bases, there was a span of 9 bases. This CDR3 is 15 amino acids long. The CDR3 sequence: CASSPPGTTTDTQYF. The CDR3, as DNA: TGTGCCAGCTCACCACCGGGTACTACCACAGATACGCAGTATTTT.

This clonotype has just a few counts. This chain uses TRBV12-3 or TRBV12-4 with TRBJ2-3, with 14 bases identical to TRBD2. The V gene end was trimmed by 5 bases and the J gene end by 3 bases; junction bases not matched to a gene: 7. This CDR3 contains 17 residues. For the CDR3, the DNA is TGTGCCAGCAGTCTGTGGCGGACTAGCGGGGGGACAGATACGCAGTATTTT. It translates to CASSLWRTSGGTDTQYF.

V usage is TRBV30 and J usage is TRBJ2-7, with D possibly being TRBD1 (6 bases). V lost 0 bases and J lost 3, with 9 bases in between. The CDR3 has 13 amino acids. From germline, CDR1 is GTSNPN and CDR2 SVGIG (reference sequence). The chain's CDR3 is CAWSVLGGYEQYF. The CDR3 DNA follows: TGTGCCTGGAGTGTATTAGGGGGCTACGAGCAGTACTTC.

At least ten counts were recorded for this clonotype. V usage is TRBV5-1 and J usage is TRBJ2-5; TRBD1 aligns across 7 bases. V was clipped by 4 bases and J by 5 bases; unmatched bases: 5. This CDR3 comprises 13 residues. Germline lookup yields CDR1 SGHRS and CDR2 YFSETQ. CDR3 bases: TGCGCCAGCAGCCCGGGACAGTCCGAGACCCAGTACTTC. Translating gives CASSPGQSETQYF. Combining the CDR3 with reference TRBV5-1 and TRBJ2-5 gives the whole variable domain KAGVTQTPRYLIKTRGQQVTLSCSPISGHRSVSWYQQTPGQGLQFLFEYFSETQRNKGNFPGRFSGRQFSNSRSEMNVSTLELGDSALYLCASSPGQSETQYFGPGTRLLVL.

This clonotype was observed many times. The genes are TRBV15 and TRBJ2-7; the match to TRBD1 covers 9 bases. The CDR3 sequence is 15 residues long. Germline-derived CDR1 and CDR2 are LNHNV and YYDKDF (reference sequence). The junction had 7 bases not matched to a gene; V was cut back by 2 bases and J by 5 bases. Here the CDR3 reads CATSRSGTGFHEQYF. CDR3 sequence (DNA): TGTGCCACCAGCAGATCCGGGACAGGGTTCCACGAGCAGTACTTC.

This clonotype has only a few counts. The CDR3 reads CASTSSVVEETQYF. DNA for the CDR3: TGTGCCAGCACCTCCTCGGTGGTCGAGGAGACCCAGTACTTC. The chain joins TRBV7-2 to TRBJ2-5; D ambiguous. Germline V gene data show CDR1 as SGHTA and CDR2 as FQGNSA. Trimming shortened V by 7 bases and J by 5 bases, and 17 bases separated the two germline ends. This CDR3 contains 14 residues.